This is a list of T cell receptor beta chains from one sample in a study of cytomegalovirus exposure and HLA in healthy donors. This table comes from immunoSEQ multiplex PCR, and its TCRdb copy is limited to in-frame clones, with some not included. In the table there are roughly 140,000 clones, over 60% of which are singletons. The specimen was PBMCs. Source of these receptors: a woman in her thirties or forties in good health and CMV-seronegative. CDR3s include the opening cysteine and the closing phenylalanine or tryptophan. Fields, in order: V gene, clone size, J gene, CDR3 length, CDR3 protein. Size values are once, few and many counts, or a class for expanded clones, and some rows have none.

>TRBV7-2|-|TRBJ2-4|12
CASSLGVSVLYF
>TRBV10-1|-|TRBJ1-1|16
CASSESTGGPILGAFF
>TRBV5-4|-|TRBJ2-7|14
CASSRTSGRGEQYF
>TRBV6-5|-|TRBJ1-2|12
CASSTWNSGYTF
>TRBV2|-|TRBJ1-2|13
CASSVEESYGYTF
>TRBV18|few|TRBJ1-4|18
CASSLIKTDRDSNEKLFF
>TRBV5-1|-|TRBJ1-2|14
CASSLGSANYGYTF
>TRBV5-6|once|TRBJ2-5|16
CASSLAPAGGRETQYF
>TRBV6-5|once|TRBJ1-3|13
CASRIQGADTIYF
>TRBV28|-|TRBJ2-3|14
CASNRGQGTDTQYF
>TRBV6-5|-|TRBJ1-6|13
CASSPQDHSPLHF
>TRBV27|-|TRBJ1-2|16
CASSPTGGRFDYGYTF
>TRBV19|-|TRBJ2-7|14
CASSGNRGSGEQYF
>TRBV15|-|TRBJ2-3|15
CATSQRTSGTDTQYF
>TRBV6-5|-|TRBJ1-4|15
CASRRRDSSNEKLFF
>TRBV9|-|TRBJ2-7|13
CASSVGRDYEQYF
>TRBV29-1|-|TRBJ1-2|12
CSVTLRGYGYTF
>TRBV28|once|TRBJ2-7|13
CASRKQGSYEQYF
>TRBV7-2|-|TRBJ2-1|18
CASSLSPERTSGTPEQFF
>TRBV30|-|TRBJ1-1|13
CAWRRGSNTEAFF
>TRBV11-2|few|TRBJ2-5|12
CASSLSRETQYF
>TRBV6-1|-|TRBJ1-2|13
CASSVGALKGYTF
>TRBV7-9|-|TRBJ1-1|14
CASRETGVYTEAFF
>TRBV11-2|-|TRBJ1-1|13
CASSPAAYTEAFF
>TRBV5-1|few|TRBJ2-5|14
CASSRQGAQETQYF
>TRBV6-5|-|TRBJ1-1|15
CASSYPQRGWRKAFF
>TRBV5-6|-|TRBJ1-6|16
CASSTKTGVYGSPLHF
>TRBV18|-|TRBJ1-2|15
CASSPPEQANYGYTF
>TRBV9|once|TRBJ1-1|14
CASSVVGADTEAFF
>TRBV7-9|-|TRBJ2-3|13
CASSLSPTDTQYF
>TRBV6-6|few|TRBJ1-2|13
CASSYDDGTGYTF
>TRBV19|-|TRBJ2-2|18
CASSPPGVGLWNTGELFF
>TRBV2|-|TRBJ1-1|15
CASTAAPGARLEAFF
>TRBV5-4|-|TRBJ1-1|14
CASSQGGRNTEAFF
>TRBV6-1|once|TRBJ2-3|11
CATQGTDTQYF
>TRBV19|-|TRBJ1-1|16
CASSMYRGYRNTEAFF
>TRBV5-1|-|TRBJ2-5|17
CASSLQLAGGSQETQYF
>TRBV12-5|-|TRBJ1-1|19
CASGLPYIPDRGVNTEAFF
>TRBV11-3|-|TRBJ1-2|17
CAGRTGDLPCANYGYTF
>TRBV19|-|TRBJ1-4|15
CASSTGQGLNEKLFF
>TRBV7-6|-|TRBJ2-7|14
CASSLGTGFGEQYF
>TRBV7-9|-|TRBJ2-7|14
CASSLYQGPYEQYF
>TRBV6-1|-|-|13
CASSRLAEYEQYF
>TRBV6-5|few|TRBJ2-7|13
CASSYGLAYEQYF
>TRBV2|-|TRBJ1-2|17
CASSDILRGIANYGYTF
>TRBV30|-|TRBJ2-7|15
CAWSAGAHRFYEQYF
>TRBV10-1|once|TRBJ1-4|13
CASSRGQGEKLFF
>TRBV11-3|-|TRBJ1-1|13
CASSRQGNTEAFF
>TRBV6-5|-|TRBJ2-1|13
CASRDDSYNEQFF
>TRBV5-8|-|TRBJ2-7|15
CASSDGQANIYEQYF
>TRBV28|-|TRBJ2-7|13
CASSLLIAYEQYF
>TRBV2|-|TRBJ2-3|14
CASSSDGGPDTQYF
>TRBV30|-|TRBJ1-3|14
CACAAGVSGNTIYF